This T cell receptor (beta chain) was observed in a study of vaccination effects on CD4 cells after COVID-19. Overall study context: Following the second dose by a median of 72 days, the post-vaccine samples were obtained. Every well housed more than 1.5 million PBMC, which grew in culture alongside about 11 IU/ml IL-2 and 10 ug/ml peptides. Study-level points and caveats: Late in the post-vaccination period, infection-induced and vaccine-induced clones underwent marked clonal contraction.

Subsequent to approximately 9 days of culture, CD4+ T cells were isolated. The cohort was immunized with two doses of either the BNT162b2 or mRNA-1273 vaccine. In the cultures, half the medium was exchanged for IL-2 medium on days 3 and 7. V lost 2 bases and J lost 6; bases outside the gene matches: 13. The germline V gene encodes CDR1 SGHTS and CDR2 YDEGEE. The CDR3 is 20 amino acids. A remark on this clone: Its antigen is not known.

Libraries were prepared by immunoSEQ multiplex PCR; TCRdb keeps only in-frame clonotypes and omits some of them. Of about 73,000 clones in the sample, 65% to 80% were seen once. The sequencing here drew on CD4+ T cells from PBMCs cultured without peptide, taken after COVID-19 vaccination. The chain links TRBV5-8 to TRBJ2-6; 14 bases agree with TRBD2. The sequence was collected from a human donor who received a COVID-19 vaccine. Here the CDR3 reads CASSFLESTSGGGAANVLTF. In nucleotides, the CDR3 is TGTGCCAGCAGCTTTTTAGAATCGACTAGCGGGGGGGGTGCGGCCAACGTCCTGACTTTC.